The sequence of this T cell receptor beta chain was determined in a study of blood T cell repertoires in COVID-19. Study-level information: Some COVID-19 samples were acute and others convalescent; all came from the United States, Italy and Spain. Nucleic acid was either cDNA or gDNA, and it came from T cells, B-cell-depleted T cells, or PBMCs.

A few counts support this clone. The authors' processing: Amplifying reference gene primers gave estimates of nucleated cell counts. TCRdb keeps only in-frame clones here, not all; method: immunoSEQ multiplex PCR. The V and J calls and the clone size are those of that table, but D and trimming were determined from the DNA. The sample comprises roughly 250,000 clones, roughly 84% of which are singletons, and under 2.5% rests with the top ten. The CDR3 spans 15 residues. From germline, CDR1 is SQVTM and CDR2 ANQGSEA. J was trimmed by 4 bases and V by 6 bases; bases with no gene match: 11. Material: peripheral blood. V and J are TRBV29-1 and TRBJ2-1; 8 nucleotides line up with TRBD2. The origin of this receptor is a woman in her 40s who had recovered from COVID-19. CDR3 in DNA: TGCAGCGTCCACTTTACCGGGACTAGATACAATGAGCAGTTCTTC. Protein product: CSVHFTGTRYNEQFF.